This T cell receptor beta chain comes out of a study of response to subunit inactivated influenza vaccine. Overall study results and limits: It was suggested by the authors that few new T cells are recruited by each seasonal influenza vaccination.

TCRdb re-derived calls from the RT-PCR reads in MiXCR, one entry per CDR3 protein. Of some 180,000 distinct CDR3 sequences listed, around a tenth are singletons. Points on this clonotype: The antigen is unknown.

The V gene's germline CDR1 is DFQATT and CDR2 SNEGSKA (reference sequence). CDR3 size: 12 residues. The V and J ends lost 3 bases and 3 bases, in that order; junction bases with no gene match: 2. The sequence derives from a man in his fifties who received an inactivated influenza vaccine. Sequenced here: non-naive T cells sorted from PBMCs, sampled on the day of vaccination. The rearrangement uses TRBV20-1 and TRBJ2-7, with TRBD2 identical over 7 bases. CDR3 DNA sequence: TGCAGTGCTAGTGGACTAGTCTACGAGCAGTACTTC. The encoded protein is CSASGLVYEQYF.